Below are 27 T cell receptor beta chains sequenced from a single sample in a study of T cell responses to AZD1222 COVID-19 vaccine. Here immunoSEQ multiplex PCR was the method, and the copy in TCRdb shows in-frame clones only, minus some. The table shows under 70,000 clones, with over 70% occurring only once. Material: peripheral blood, obtained on day 0 of AZD1222 vaccination. These receptors were taken from an adult in good health.

J is TRBJ1-1 and V is TRBV30; tentatively, D is TRBD1 (6 bases). Germline CDR1 GTSNPN, CDR2 SVGIG (reference sequence). V lost 2 bases to trimming and J lost 1 base, with 23 bases between them. The CDR3 consists of 18 residues. The CDR3 spells CAWSPGGATAGPNTEAFF. CDR3 coding DNA: TGTGCCTGGAGTCCCGGGGGGGCCACAGCAGGTCCGAACACTGAAGCTTTCTTT.

V gene TRBV10-3 combines with J gene TRBJ1-1; D is possibly TRBD1 (6 bases). The CDR3 totals 13 residues. V lost 7 bases to trimming and J lost 2 bases, with 11 bases between them. Germline CDR1 reads ENHRY; CDR2 reads SYGVKD. The CDR3 region is CAITGGDNTEAFF. The CDR3 DNA follows: TGTGCCATCACGGGGGGCGATAACACTGAAGCTTTCTTT.

This chain joins TRBV2 and TRBJ1-2; 10 positions agree with TRBD1. Looked up from germline, CDR1 is SNHLY and CDR2 is FYNNEI. V shed 6 bases and J 2 bases; nucleotides not matched to a gene: 3. This CDR3 comprises 14 residues. This CDR3 reads CASRPGQGNYGYTF. CDR3 sequence (DNA): TGTGCCAGCAGACCGGGACAGGGGAACTATGGCTACACCTTC.

This clone came up once. This chain connects TRBV7-2 to TRBJ2-2, with no clear D. The CDR3 runs to 14 residues. V was cut by 5 bases and J by 6 bases, with 13 bases left in between. Germline values: CDR1 SGHTA, CDR2 FQGNSA. The CDR3: CASSASLGSGELFF. The CDR3 bases are TGTGCCAGCAGCGCGTCCTTGGGATCCGGGGAGCTGTTTTTT.

The rearrangement uses TRBV4-1 and TRBJ2-5, with D perhaps TRBD2 (6 bases). CDR1 is MGHRA and CDR2 is YSYEKL in the germline V gene. The CDR3 spans 13 residues. The V end lost 0 bases, the J end lost 10 bases, and 12 bases lay between the germline ends. Here the CDR3 DNA reads TGCGCCAGCAGCCAAGAACCCGGAGGGGACCAGTACTTC. Protein sequence: CASSQEPGGDQYF.

The chain recombines TRBV3-1 (or the pseudogene TRBV3-2) with TRBJ2-7; no clear D. This CDR3 is built from 12 residues. V was shortened by 3 bases and J by 1 base, with 4 bases between the two germline ends. Looked up from germline, CDR1 is LGHDT and CDR2 is YNNKEL (reference sequence). CDR3 sequence (DNA): TGTGCCAGCAGCCAGGATTCCTACGAGCAGTACTTC. Translated, it gives CASSQDSYEQYF.

The J gene is TRBJ1-3, the V gene TRBV19; D unresolved. The CDR3 totals 15 residues. CDR1 LNHDA and CDR2 SQIVND come from the germline V gene (reference sequence). V lost 3 bases, J lost 2 bases, and 11 bases lay in between. The CDR3 nucleotides are TGTGCCAGTAGTATTTATGGAAGCACTGGAAACACCATATATTTT. Translated, it gives CASSIYGSTGNTIYF.

The genes are TRBV5-8 and TRBJ2-5; D assignment may be TRBD1 or TRBD2 (6 bases each). V was cut by 2 bases and J by 5 bases, with 16 bases left in between. Germline V CDR1 and CDR2: SGHTS, YDEGEE. The CDR3 contains 15 residues. The CDR3 nucleotides are TGTGCCAGCAGCTTCTGGGGGCGGGAACAGGAGACCCAGTACTTC. Encoded protein: CASSFWGREQETQYF.

The V and J genes are TRBV27 and TRBJ2-1, with 11 bases identical to TRBD2. Germline V CDR1 and CDR2: MNHEY, SMNVEV (reference sequence). V shed 6 bases, J shed 5 bases, and the junction held 6 bases outside the gene matches. The CDR3 covers 15 residues. CDR3 bases: TGTGCCAGCAGACCCGGGACTAGCGGAAACAATGAGCAGTTCTTC. Its translation: CASRPGTSGNNEQFF.

The rearrangement uses TRBV4-1 and TRBJ2-1, with D maybe TRBD2 (5 bases). Trimming pared 1 base from V and 6 bases from J, leaving 19 bases between. Germline V gene sequence: CDR1 MGHRA, CDR2 YSYEKL. This CDR3 region has 17 residues. The CDR3 is CASSQVLGAARANEQFF. For the CDR3, the DNA is TGCGCCAGCAGCCAAGTGCTGGGAGCGGCAAGGGCCAATGAGCAGTTCTTC.

The chain employs TRBV3-1 (or the pseudogene TRBV3-2) and TRBJ2-1, with 10 bases fitting TRBD2. Germline CDR1 reads LGHDT; CDR2 reads YNNKEL (reference sequence). Trimming cost V 0 bases and J 6 bases; bases outside gene matches: 5. CDR3 length equals 16 residues. In DNA, the CDR3 is TGTGCCAGCAGCCAAGATCCAAGCGGGAGGGGCAATGAGCAGTTCTTC. Its protein is CASSQDPSGRGNEQFF.

The chain employs TRBV11-3 and TRBJ1-2; D call uncertain. The CDR3 length is 15 residues. Germline CDR1 SGHNT, CDR2 YENEEA. Trimming took off 5 bases at V and 3 bases at J, with 16 bases between the two ends. The CDR3 reads CASSSGPPADYGYTF. As DNA, the CDR3 is TGTGCCAGCAGCAGCGGGCCCCCTGCAGACTATGGCTACACCTTC.

The J gene is TRBJ2-1, the V gene TRBV19, with 10 positions matching TRBD2. The CDR3 extends over 16 amino acids. CDR1 is LNHDA and CDR2 is SQIVND in the germline V gene (reference sequence). Trimming took 6 bases from V and 0 from J; bases not matched to a gene: 5. The CDR3, as DNA: TGTGCCAGTAGCCACGAGCGGGAGGGCTCCTACAATGAGCAGTTCTTC. Translating it yields CASSHEREGSYNEQFF.

The gene calls are TRBV7-6 and TRBJ2-3, with D possibly TRBD2 on 6 matching bases. CDR1 and CDR2 (germline): SGHVS, FNYEAQ. Deletions cut 5 bases from V and 2 bases from J, with 26 bases between. The CDR3 covers 19 residues. The chain's CDR3 is CASSGPWGSGGTYTDTQYF. CDR3 coding DNA: TGTGCCAGCAGCGGACCTTGGGGCAGCGGCGGGACGTACACAGATACGCAGTATTTT. Complete variable domain (other parts from reference TRBV7-6 and TRBJ2-3): GAGVSQSPRYKVTKRGQDVALRCDPISGHVSLYWYRQALGQGPEFLTYFNYEAQQDKSGLPNDRFSAERPEGSISTLTIQRTEQRDSAMYRCASSGPWGSGGTYTDTQYFGPGTRLTVL.

V gene TRBV5-4 combines with J gene TRBJ2-4; 14 positions agree with TRBD2. This CDR3 is 17 amino acids long. V lost 4 bases to trimming and J lost 2 bases; unmatched junction nucleotides: 5. In germline, CDR1 is SGHNT, CDR2 YYREEE (reference sequence). The CDR3 loop is CASSLGLAGVPKNIQYF. The CDR3 bases are TGTGCCAGCAGCCTGGGACTAGCGGGAGTCCCCAAAAACATTCAGTACTTC.

On this clone: Other DNA sequences in the sample encode the same CDR3. DNA of the CDR3: TGTGCCTGGAGTGTGGGACTAGCGGGAGAGACCCAGTACTTC. As protein: CAWSVGLAGETQYF. V is TRBV30 and J is TRBJ2-5; 12 bases map to TRBD2. CDR3 size: 14 residues. Germline V gene lookup returns CDR1 GTSNPN and CDR2 SVGIG (reference sequence). Trimming cost V 0 bases and J 4 bases; bases outside gene matches: 0. The full variable domain, in which reference TRBV30 and TRBJ2-5 provide the parts outside the CDR3, is SQTIHQWPATLVQPVGSPLSLECTVEGTSNPNLYWYRQAAGRGLQLLFYSVGIGQISSEVPQNLSASRPQDRQFILSSKKLLLSDSGFYLCAWSVGLAGETQYFGPGTRLLVL.

This sequence joins TRBV11-1 and TRBJ2-3; unclear D gene. CDR3 length equals 13 residues. The germline V gene encodes CDR1 SGHAT and CDR2 FQDESV (reference sequence). Between the trimmed V and J ends, which lost 5 bases and 4 bases, there was a span of 10 bases. DNA for the CDR3: TGTGCCAGCAGCCCCAGTAGGGCAGATACGCAGTATTTT. Protein product: CASSPSRADTQYF.

The CDR3 DNA is TGTGCCAGCACGTCCCGGGACAGGGCGGACACTGAAGCTTTCTTT. It yields the protein CASTSRDRADTEAFF. The gene calls are TRBV6-5 and TRBJ1-1, with 9 nucleotides matching TRBD1. The CDR3 has 15 amino acids. With V trimmed by 7 bases and J by 3 bases, 9 bases remained unmatched. CDR1 is MNHEY and CDR2 is SVGAGI in the germline V gene.

This chain joins TRBV10-2 and TRBJ2-2; 14 bases fit TRBD2. Trimming removed 10 bases from V and 5 bases from J; junction bases left unmatched: 6. This CDR3 is 15 amino acids long. CDR1 WSHSY and CDR2 SAAADI come from the germline V gene. CDR3 residues: CATRLAGGPTGELFF. The CDR3, as DNA: TGCGCCACCAGACTAGCGGGAGGGCCGACCGGGGAGCTGTTTTTT.

V gene TRBV7-2 combines with J gene TRBJ2-7; D not certain. V was shortened by 5 bases and J by 4 bases, with 12 bases between the two germline ends. This CDR3 spans 13 amino acids. Germline assignment: CDR1 SGHTA and CDR2 FQGNSA. The CDR3 loop reads CASSLDQPYEQYF. CDR3 nucleotide sequence: TGTGCCAGCAGCCTCGACCAACCTTACGAGCAGTACTTC.

This chain joins TRBV7-2 and TRBJ2-1, with TRBD1 matching over 10 bases. Germline V gene data show CDR1 as SGHTA and CDR2 as FQGNSA. With 5 bases clipped from V and 15 bases from J, the junction kept 10 bases outside the gene matches. The length of the CDR3 is 13 residues. The CDR3 region is CASSIRQGASRFF. CDR3 in DNA: TGTGCCAGCAGCATAAGACAGGGGGCTTCCCGGTTCTTC.

This chain uses TRBV7-9 with TRBJ2-3; no clear D. Trimming left V 5 bases short and J 0 bases short, with 9 bases between. The CDR3 is 14 amino acids. Germline loops: CDR1 SEHNR, CDR2 FQNEAQ (reference sequence). This CDR3 reads CASSPRLSTDTQYF. CDR3 DNA: TGTGCCAGCAGCCCAAGACTTAGCACAGATACGCAGTATTTT.

The rearrangement uses TRBV6-6 and TRBJ1-2; no reliable D call. V was trimmed by 2 bases and J by 6 bases, leaving 19 bases between them. Germline CDR1 is MNHNY and CDR2 is SVGAGI (reference sequence). This CDR3 spans 16 amino acids. The CDR3 loop is CASSYGETKGGDGYTF. The DNA of the CDR3 is TGTGCCAGCAGTTACGGAGAGACAAAGGGCGGTGATGGCTACACCTTC.

The rearrangement links TRBV5-4 to TRBJ2-7; 8 bases fit TRBD1. The germline gives CDR1 SGHNT, CDR2 YYREEE (reference sequence). The V gene end was trimmed by 4 bases and the J gene end by 4 bases; junction bases not matched to a gene: 7. The CDR3 runs 14 residues. CDR3 in amino acids: CASSADRAIYEQYF. Written as DNA, the CDR3 is TGTGCCAGCAGCGCGGACAGGGCTATTTACGAGCAGTACTTC.

This clone appeared a few times. This sequence joins TRBV30 and TRBJ1-5, with 7 bases matching TRBD1. Germline V gene lookup returns CDR1 GTSNPN and CDR2 SVGIG (reference sequence). The CDR3 spans 14 residues. Trimming at V came to 3 bases and at J to 1 base, leaving 3 bases not matched to a gene. CDR3: CAWRSGQSNQPQHF. Written as DNA, the CDR3 is TGTGCCTGGAGGTCGGGACAGAGCAATCAGCCCCAGCATTTT.

V is TRBV2 and J is TRBJ2-6; D gene unclear. CDR1 and CDR2 (germline): SNHLY, FYNNEI. The CDR3 extends over 17 amino acids. V lost 7 bases, J lost 1 base, and 17 bases lay in between. CDR3 nucleotides: TGTGCCAGCACCCTTGGAATGGGCTTTTCTGGGGCCAACGTCCTGACTTTC. It translates to CASTLGMGFSGANVLTF. Full variable domain (missing parts from reference TRBV2 and TRBJ2-6): EPEVTQTPSHQVTQMGQEVILRCVPISNHLYFYWYRQILGQKVEFLVSFYNNEISEKSEIFDDQFSVERPDGSNFTLKIRSTKLEDSAMYFCASTLGMGFSGANVLTFGAGSRLTVL.

This chain links TRBV12-3 or TRBV12-4 with TRBJ2-1, with TRBD2 as a possible D gene (5 bases). V lost 5 bases, J lost 12 bases, and 14 bases lay in between. The CDR3 has 12 residues. CDR3 in DNA: TGTGCCAGCAGTACTCTACTAGTACCGCAGTTCTTC. It codes for CASSTLLVPQFF.